This TCR beta chain was recorded in a study of blood T cell repertoires in COVID-19. Trimming took off 6 bases at V and 1 base at J, with 13 bases between the two ends. The germline CDR1 and CDR2 sequences are SNHLY and FYNNEI. This CDR3 has 15 residues. The repertoire was sequenced with immunoSEQ multiplex PCR; TCRdb's copy has only in-frame clones and lacks some. Of roughly 190,000 clones listed, 82% are singletons. Sample: peripheral blood. The TCR comes from an older woman with COVID-19, enrolled during active disease. This chain joins TRBV2 and TRBJ1-5; TRBD1 is a possible D gene (6 bases). This CDR3 is CASRPTGMSNQPQHF. The DNA of the CDR3 is TGTGCCAGCAGGCCTACAGGGATGAGCAATCAGCCCCAGCATTTT. Variable domain in full (rest from reference TRBV2 and TRBJ1-5): EPEVTQTPSHQVTQMGQEVILRCVPISNHLYFYWYRQILGQKVEFLVSFYNNEISEKSEIFDDQFSVERPDGSNFTLKIRSTKLEDSAMYFCASRPTGMSNQPQHFGDGTRLSIL.